This T cell receptor beta chain was sequenced during a study of somatic mutations in cytotoxic T cells in rheumatoid arthritis. Libraries were prepared by immunoSEQ multiplex PCR; TCRdb keeps only in-frame clonotypes and omits some of them. The table shows over 9,000 clones, with approximately 80% occurring only once. The germline CDR1 and CDR2 sequences are LGHNA and YSLEER. V lost 5 bases, J lost 5 bases, and 7 bases stayed unmatched. The CDR3 consists of 14 residues. Study-level results: Significant differences in CD8+ T-cell clonality were not found between rheumatoid arthritis patients and healthy controls (age-matched).

As concerns this clone: Its specificity is not known.

The TCR sequence derives from a man aged 60 to 75 in good health. Source material: CD8+ T cells sorted from blood. This chain links TRBV4-3 with TRBJ2-7; 9 bases align to TRBD1. The CDR3 sequence is CASSTGTGQNEQYF. Written as DNA, the CDR3 is TGCGCCAGCAGCACCGGGACAGGGCAAAACGAGCAGTACTTC.